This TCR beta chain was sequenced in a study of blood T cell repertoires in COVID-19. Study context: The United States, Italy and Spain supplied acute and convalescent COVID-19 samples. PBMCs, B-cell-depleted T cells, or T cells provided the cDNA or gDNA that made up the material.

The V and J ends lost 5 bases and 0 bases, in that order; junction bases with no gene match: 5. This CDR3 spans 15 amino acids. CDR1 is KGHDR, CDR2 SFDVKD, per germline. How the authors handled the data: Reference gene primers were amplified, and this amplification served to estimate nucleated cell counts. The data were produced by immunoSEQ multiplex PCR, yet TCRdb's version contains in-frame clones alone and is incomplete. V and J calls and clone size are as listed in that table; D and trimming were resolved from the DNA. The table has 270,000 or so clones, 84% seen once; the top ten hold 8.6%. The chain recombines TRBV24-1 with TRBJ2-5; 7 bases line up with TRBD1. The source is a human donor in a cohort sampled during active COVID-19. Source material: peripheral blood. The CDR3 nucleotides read TGTGCCACCAGTGGGGACAGTCCGTACCAAGAGACCCAGTACTTC. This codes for CATSGDSPYQETQYF.